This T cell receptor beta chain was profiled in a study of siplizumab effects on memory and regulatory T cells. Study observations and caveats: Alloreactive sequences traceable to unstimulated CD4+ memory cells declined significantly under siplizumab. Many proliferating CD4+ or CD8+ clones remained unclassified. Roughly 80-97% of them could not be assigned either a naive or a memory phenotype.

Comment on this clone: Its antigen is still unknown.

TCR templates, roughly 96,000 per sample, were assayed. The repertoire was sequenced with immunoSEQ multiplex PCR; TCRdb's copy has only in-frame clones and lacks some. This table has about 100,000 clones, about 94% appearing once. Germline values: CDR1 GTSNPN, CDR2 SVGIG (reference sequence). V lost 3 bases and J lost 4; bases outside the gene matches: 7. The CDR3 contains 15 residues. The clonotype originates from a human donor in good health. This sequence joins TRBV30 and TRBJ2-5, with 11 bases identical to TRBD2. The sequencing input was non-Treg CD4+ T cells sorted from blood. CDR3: CAWRVVAGGGETQYF. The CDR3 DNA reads TGTGCCTGGAGAGTGGTAGCGGGAGGGGGAGAGACCCAGTACTTC.